This record looks at one TCR beta chain sequence and its context. Compared with germline, one end of the junction differs, possibly owing to a read error. In the same sample, other DNA sequences code for this CDR3. This sample is part of a study of blood T cell repertoires in COVID-19. In the authors' workflow: It was from reference gene primer amplification that nucleated cell counts were estimated. Using immunoSEQ multiplex PCR, the repertoire was profiled, and TCRdb retains in-frame clones only, with some absent. The D gene and trimming were derived from the DNA, and the V and J assignments and clone size from that table. The sample holds around 480,000 clones, 70% to 90% seen once. The CDR3 spans 13 residues. CDR1 SGDLS and CDR2 YYNGEE come from the germline V gene.

Sequenced input: peripheral blood. This clonotype was obtained from a woman between 50 and 59 years old with COVID-19, enrolled during active disease. The chain joins TRBV9 to TRBJ2-2, with a possible D match to TRBD2 (5 bases). CDR3 nucleotides: TGTGCCAGTAGCGTAACAGTGACCGGGGAGCTGTTTTTT. Protein product: CASSVTVTGELFF.